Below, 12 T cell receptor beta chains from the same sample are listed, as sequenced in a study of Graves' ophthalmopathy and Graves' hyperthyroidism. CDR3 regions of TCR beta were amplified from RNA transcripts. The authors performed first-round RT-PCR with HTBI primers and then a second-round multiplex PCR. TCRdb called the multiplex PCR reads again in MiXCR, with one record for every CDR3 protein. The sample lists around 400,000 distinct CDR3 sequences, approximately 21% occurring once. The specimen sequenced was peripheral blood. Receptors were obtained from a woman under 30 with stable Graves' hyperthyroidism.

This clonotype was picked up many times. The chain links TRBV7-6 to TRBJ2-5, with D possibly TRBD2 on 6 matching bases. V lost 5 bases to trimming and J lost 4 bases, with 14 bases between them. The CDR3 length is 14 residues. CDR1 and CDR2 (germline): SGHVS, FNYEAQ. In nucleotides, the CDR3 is TGTGCCAGCAGCCCCTCGGGACTCTTAGAGACCCAGTACTTC. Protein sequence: CASSPSGLLETQYF. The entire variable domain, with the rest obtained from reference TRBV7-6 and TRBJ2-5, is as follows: GAGVSQSPRYKVTKRGQDVALRCDPISGHVSLYWYRQALGQGPEFLTYFNYEAQQDKSGLPNDRFSAERPEGSISTLTIQRTEQRDSAMYRCASSPSGLLETQYFGPGTRLLVL.

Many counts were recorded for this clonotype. For the CDR3, the DNA is TGTGCCAGCAGCCGCTTGACAGTACAAGAGACCCAGTACTTC. It translates to CASSRLTVQETQYF. The chain links TRBV5-5 to TRBJ2-5, with D tentatively TRBD1 (5 bases). CDR1 SGHKS and CDR2 YYEKEE come from the germline V gene (reference sequence). The V and J ends lost 4 bases and 2 bases respectively, with 12 bases between them. This CDR3 contains 14 residues.

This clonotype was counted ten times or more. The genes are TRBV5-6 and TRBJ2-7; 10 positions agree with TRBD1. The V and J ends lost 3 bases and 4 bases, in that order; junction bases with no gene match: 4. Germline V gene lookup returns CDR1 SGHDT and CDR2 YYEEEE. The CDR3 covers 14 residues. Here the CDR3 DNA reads TGTGCCAGCAGCTACGGGACAGGGGCGTACGAGCAGTACTTC. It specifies CASSYGTGAYEQYF. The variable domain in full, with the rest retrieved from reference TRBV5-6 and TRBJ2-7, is DAGVTQSPTHLIKTRGQQVTLRCSPKSGHDTVSWYQQALGQGPQFIFQYYEEEERQRGNFPDRFSGHQFPNYSSELNVNALLLGDSALYLCASSYGTGAYEQYFGPGTRLTVT.

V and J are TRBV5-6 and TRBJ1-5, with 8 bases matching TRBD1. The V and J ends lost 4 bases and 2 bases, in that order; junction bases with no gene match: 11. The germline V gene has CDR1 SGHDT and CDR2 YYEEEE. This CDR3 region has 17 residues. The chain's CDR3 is CASSTMDRAVGNQPQHF. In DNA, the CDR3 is TGTGCCAGCAGCACGATGGACAGGGCTGTCGGCAATCAGCCCCAGCATTTT.

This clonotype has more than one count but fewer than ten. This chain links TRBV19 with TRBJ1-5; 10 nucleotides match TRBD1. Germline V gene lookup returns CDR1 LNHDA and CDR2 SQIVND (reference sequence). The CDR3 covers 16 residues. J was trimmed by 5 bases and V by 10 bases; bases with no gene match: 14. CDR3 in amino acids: CATKRRQGARDQPQHF. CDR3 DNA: TGTGCCACCAAACGTCGACAGGGGGCGAGGGATCAGCCCCAGCATTTT.

CDR3 bases: TGTGCCAGCAGCCCATCGGGGGGTGGAAACACCATATATTTT. Translation: CASSPSGGGNTIYF. The V gene is TRBV12-3 or TRBV12-4, the J gene TRBJ1-3; D might be TRBD1 (5 bases). V was shortened by 6 bases and J by 3 bases, with 12 bases between the two germline ends. There are 14 residues in the CDR3.

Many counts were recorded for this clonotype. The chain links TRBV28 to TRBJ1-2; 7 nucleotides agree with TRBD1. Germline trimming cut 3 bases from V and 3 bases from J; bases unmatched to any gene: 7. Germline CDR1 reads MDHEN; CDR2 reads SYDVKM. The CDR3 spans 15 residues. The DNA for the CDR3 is TGTGCCAGCAGTTTCCCACAGGGGCAGGACTATGGCTACACCTTC. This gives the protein CASSFPQGQDYGYTF.

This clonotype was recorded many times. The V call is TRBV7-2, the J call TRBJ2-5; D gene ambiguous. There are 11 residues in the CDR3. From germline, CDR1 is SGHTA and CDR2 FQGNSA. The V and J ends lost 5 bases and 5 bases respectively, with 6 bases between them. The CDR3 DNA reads TGTGCCAGCAGCCATGTGGAGACCCAGTACTTC. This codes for CASSHVETQYF.

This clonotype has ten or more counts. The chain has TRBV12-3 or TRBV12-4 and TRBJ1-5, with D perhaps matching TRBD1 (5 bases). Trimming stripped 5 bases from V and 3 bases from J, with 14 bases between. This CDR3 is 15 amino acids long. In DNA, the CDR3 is TGTGCCAGCAGTCCCCTGGGGGAATCCAATCAGCCCCAGCATTTT. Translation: CASSPLGESNQPQHF.

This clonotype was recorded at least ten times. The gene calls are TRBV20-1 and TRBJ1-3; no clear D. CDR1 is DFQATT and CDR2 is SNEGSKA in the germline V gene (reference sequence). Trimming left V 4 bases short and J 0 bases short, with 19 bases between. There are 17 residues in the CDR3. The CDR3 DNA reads TGCAGTGCTAAACGTAGTCGGGCGGAGGACTCTGGAAACACCATATATTTT. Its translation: CSAKRSRAEDSGNTIYF.

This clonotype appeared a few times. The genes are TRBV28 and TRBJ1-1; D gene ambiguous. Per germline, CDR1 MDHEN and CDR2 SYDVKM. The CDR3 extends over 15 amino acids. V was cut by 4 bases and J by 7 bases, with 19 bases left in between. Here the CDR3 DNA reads TGTGCCAGCAGTTCCTCCTTGATGAATCAGGTTGAAGCTTTCTTT. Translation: CASSSSLMNQVEAFF.

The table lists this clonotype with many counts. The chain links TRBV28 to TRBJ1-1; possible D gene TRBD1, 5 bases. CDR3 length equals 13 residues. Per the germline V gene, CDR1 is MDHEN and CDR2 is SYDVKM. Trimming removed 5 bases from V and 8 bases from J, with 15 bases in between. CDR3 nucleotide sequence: TGTGCCAGCAGTCAATCCCCCTGGGACGAAGCTTTCTTT. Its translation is CASSQSPWDEAFF.